This T cell receptor beta chain appears in the sequencing data of a study of CD8+ T cells in alopecia areata. In the study overall: Tofacitinib therapy took 6 to 18 months; 6 months off drug came after. Study-wide findings and caveats: Lesional scalp displayed greater clonality than normal scalp, most notably in alopecia totalis/universalis. In blood and scalp, many expanded lesional clones persisted during tofacitinib.

Treatment indicated: oral pan-JAK inhibitor, 5-10 mg twice daily. Lesional scalp tissue (obtained by punch biopsy) and peripheral blood were collected from alopecia areata patients. Investigators isolated RNA and reverse transcribed it into cDNA to act as the sequencing template. Generated by immunoSEQ multiplex PCR, the TCRdb table keeps only in-frame clones and is missing some. This sample has approximately 43,000 clones; roughly 65% occur once, and the top ten carry 20% to 25%. J gave up 1 base and V 5 bases, and 1 base lay outside the gene matches. This CDR3 is 13 amino acids long. Germline CDR1 and CDR2: GTSNPN and SVGIG (reference sequence). Points on this clone: The antigen is not known.

The rearrangement uses TRBV30 and TRBJ1-3; TRBD1 matches at 8 bases. This TCR derives from a human donor with alopecia areata. The material was CD8+ T cells sorted from blood, obtained at week 4, from a patient treated with tofacitinib. In nucleotides, the CDR3 is TGTGCCTGGGACAGGGGATCTGGAAACACCATATATTTT. This translates into CAWDRGSGNTIYF.